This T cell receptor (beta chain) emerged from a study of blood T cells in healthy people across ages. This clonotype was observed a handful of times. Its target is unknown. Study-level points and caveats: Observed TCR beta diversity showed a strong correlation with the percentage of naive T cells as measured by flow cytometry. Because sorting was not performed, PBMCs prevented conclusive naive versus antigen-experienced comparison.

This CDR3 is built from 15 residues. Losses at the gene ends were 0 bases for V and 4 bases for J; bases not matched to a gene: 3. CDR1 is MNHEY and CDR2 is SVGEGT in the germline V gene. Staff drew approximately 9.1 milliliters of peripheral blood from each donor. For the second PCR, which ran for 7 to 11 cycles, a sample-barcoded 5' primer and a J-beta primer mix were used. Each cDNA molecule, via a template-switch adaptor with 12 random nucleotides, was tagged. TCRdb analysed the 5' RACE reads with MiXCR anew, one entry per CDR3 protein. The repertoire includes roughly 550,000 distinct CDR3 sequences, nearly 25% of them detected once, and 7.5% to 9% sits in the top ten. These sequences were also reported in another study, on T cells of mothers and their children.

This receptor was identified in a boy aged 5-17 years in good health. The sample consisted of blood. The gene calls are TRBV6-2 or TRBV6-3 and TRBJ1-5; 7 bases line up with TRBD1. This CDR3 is CASSYSTGQNQPQHF. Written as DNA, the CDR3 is TGTGCCAGCAGTTACTCGACGGGACAGAATCAGCCCCAGCATTTT.